This TCR beta chain was found in a study of T-cell reconstitution after alpha-beta-depleted transplantation in children. Study-level points and caveats: Where alpha-beta T cells came from about two months after transplant was reportedly several hundred expanded graft clones. Surviving thymic progenitors and recipient T cells were the source of high TCRbeta diversity at day 60 in some patients. Counts and diversity of T cells one year after transplant came mostly from newly produced T cells.

CDR1 and CDR2 from the germline V gene are DFQATT and SNEGSKA (reference sequence). V dropped 8 bases and J dropped 6 bases, with 17 bases sitting between them. The CDR3 length is 12 residues. Unique molecular identifiers were built into the TCRbeta library. TCRdb reprocessed the PCR reads via MiXCR and lists one record per CDR3 protein. The sample lists almost 250,000 distinct CDR3 sequences; roughly a quarter were seen once. This clonotype was counted many times. No antigen is known for it. This TCR was sampled from a girl aged 2 to 9 with Fanconi anemia, due to receive a stem cell transplant. Specimen: PBMCs, collected before TCRalphabeta/CD19-depleted stem cell transplant. The gene calls are TRBV20-1 and TRBJ2-7; TRBD1 might be the D (6 bases). The CDR3 reads CSPKIQGFEQYF. The CDR3 coding sequence is TGCAGTCCTAAAATACAGGGCTTCGAGCAGTACTTC.